This T cell receptor (beta chain) was identified during a study of CD8 T cells in Susac syndrome (dated by TCRdb to the late 2010s). About the investigation overall: Of the Susac syndrome patients who were sequenced, fewer than ten were in clinical remission while five or six had clinically active disease. At the time of blood withdrawal, Susac syndrome patients were either therapy-naive, taking corticosteroids (with some also receiving IVIg), or on IVIg alone. Whether CD8+ T cell activation and differentiation in Susac syndrome was antigen driven was tested using repertoire sequencing.

Beyond this particular receptor, the publication reports: No clonal expansion was detected in the CD4+ T cell repertoire of Susac syndrome patients. The study acknowledged that relatively few individuals were included in the TCR sequencing and HLA analysis.

RNA was extracted using the RNeasy kit, and about 0.45 to 1 ug of the RNA was reverse transcribed with random hexamers. TCR beta CDR3 regions were amplified with the immunoSEQ multiplex PCR assay covering 54 Vbeta and 13 Jbeta segments. PCR amplification bias was corrected using a synthetic template baseline for primer optimization and computational correction. The published analysis was carried out like this. Reads were assigned to V, D and J genes according to IMGT and analyzed in immunoSEQ Analyzer, with only productive sequences retained. Clonality was computed as one minus Shannon entropy normalized by log2 of the number of productive unique sequences. Public and private clones were assessed among the 100 most prevalent clones of each patient and control. Susac-specific clones were defined as absent from healthy and MS cohorts, 1052 published viral clones and other ImmuneACCESS disease sequences. The raw public data were reprocessed by TCRdb itself: fastp quality trimming at Q25, MiXCR clonotype calling, in-frame beta chains only. A single entry per CDR3 protein holds the most common genes and DNA from its merged rows. The V and J calls come from TCRdb's annotation, not from the publication. The table for this sample lists just under 95,000 distinct CDR3 sequences; around 94% of them were counted only once. The leading ten clones occupy about 0.28% of the sample.

In regard to this clonotype: It lacks a known antigen. No per-base quality is available; no much larger clone lies one base away.

Including cysteine and phenylalanine, the CDR3 has 15 amino acids. Only the CDR3 part of the read is kept: 45 bases, read in frame from the first base. Trimming removed 5 bases from V and 6 bases from J, leaving 20 bases between the germline ends. Based on the germline V gene (reference sequence), the CDR1 and CDR2 sequences are SGHAT and FQDESV. High-throughput TCR beta sequencing profiled peripheral blood CD8+ and CD4+ T cells from healthy donors, Susac syndrome patients and multiple sclerosis patients. The Susac syndrome patients fulfilled recently defined diagnostic criteria for either definite or probable disease. Bulk CD8+ and CD4+ T cells were purified by magnetic negative isolation, whereas CD8+ TEMRA cells were enriched by FACS. Blood was drawn into EDTA tubes, processed within 24 hours, and PBMCs were isolated by density gradient centrifugation. PBMCs intended for TCR sequencing were cryopreserved in liquid nitrogen and thawed later in a water bath at 37 degrees C. The sorted or isolated CD4+, CD8+ and CD8+ TEMRA cells reached a purity of at least 90%.

Input material: CD4+ T cells from PBMCs. The rearrangement joined TRBV11-1 to TRBJ2-7; the D segment cannot be called with confidence. This TCR was sampled from a human donor with Susac syndrome. Read as DNA, the sequence is TGTGCCAGCAGCCCCCCGGATAGTAGGTTCTTCGAGCAGTACTTC. It codes for CASSPPDSRFFEQYF.